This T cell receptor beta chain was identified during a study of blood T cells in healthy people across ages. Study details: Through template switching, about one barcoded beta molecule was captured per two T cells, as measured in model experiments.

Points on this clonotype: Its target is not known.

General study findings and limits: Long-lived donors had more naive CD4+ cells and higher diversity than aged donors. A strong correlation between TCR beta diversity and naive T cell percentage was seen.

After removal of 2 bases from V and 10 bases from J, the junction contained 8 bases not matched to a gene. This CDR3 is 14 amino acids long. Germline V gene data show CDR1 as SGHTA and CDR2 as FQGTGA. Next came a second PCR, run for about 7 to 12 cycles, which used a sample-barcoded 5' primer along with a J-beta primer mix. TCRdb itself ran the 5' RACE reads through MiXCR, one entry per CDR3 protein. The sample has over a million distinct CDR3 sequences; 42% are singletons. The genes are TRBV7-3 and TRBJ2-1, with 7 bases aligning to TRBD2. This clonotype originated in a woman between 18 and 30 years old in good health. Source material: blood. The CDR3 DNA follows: TGTGCCAGCAGCTTATTTGGGGGGGGAGGAGAGCAGTTCTTC. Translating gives CASSLFGGGGEQFF.